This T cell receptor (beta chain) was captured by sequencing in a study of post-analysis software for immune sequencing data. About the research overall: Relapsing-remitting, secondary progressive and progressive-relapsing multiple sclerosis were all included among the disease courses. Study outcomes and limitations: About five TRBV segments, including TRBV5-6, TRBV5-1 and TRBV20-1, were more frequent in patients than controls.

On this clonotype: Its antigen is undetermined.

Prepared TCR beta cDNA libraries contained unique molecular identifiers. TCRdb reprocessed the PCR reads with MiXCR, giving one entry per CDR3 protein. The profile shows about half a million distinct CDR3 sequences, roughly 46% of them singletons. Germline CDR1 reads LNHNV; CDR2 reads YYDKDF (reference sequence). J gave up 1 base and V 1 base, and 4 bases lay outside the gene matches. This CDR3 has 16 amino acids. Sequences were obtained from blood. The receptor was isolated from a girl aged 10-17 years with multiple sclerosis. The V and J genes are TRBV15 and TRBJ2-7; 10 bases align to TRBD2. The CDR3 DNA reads TGTGCCACCAGCAGAGTAGCGGGAGGAAGGTCCTACGAGCAGTACTTC. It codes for CATSRVAGGRSYEQYF. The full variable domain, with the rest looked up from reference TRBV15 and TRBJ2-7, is DAMVIQNPRYQVTQFGKPVTLSCSQTLNHNVMYWYQQKSSQAPKLLFHYYDKDFNNEADTPDNFQSRRPNTSFCFLDIRSPGLGDTAMYLCATSRVAGGRSYEQYFGPGTRLTVT.